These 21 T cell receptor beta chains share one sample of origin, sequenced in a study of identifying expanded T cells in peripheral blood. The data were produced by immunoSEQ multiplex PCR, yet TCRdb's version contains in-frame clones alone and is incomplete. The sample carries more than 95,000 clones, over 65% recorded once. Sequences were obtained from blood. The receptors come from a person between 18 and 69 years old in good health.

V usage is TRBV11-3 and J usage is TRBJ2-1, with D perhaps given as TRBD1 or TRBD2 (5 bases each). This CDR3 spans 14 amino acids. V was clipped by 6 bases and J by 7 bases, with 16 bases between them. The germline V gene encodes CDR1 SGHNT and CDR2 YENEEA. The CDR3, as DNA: TGTGCCAGCAGAAGGGGAGACAAGTGGAATGAGCAGTTCTTC. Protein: CASRRGDKWNEQFF.

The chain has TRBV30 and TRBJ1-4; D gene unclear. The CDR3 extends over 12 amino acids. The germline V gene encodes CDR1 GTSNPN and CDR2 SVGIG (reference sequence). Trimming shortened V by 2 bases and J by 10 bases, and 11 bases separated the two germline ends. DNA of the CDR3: TGTGCCTGGAGTCCCCGTAGCGGAAAACTGTTTTTT. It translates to CAWSPRSGKLFF.

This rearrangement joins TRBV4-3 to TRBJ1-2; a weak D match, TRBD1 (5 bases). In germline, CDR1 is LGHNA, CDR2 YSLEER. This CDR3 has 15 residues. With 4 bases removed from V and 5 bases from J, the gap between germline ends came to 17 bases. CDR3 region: CASSLRPTGAYGYTF. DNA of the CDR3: TGCGCCAGCAGCCTAAGGCCCACTGGGGCATATGGCTACACCTTC.

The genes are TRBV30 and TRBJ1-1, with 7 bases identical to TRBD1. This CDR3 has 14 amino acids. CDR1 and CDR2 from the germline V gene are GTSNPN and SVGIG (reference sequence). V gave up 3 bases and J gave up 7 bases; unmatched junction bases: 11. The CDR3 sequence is CAWRWGTAIFEAFF. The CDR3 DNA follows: TGTGCCTGGAGGTGGGGGACAGCTATTTTTGAAGCTTTCTTT. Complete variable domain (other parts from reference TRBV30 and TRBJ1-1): SQTIHQWPATLVQPVGSPLSLECTVEGTSNPNLYWYRQAAGRGLQLLFYSVGIGQISSEVPQNLSASRPQDRQFILSSKKLLLSDSGFYLCAWRWGTAIFEAFFGQGTRLTVV.

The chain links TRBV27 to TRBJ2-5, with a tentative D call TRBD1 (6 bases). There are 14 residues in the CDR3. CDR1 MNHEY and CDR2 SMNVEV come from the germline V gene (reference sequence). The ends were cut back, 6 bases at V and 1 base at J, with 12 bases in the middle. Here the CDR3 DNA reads TGTGCCAGCAGAGCAGGGGACGTCCAAGAGACCCAGTACTTC. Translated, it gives CASRAGDVQETQYF.

The CDR3 DNA is TGTGCCAGCAGCTTGACAGGGGAGAACACAGATACGCAGTATTTT. Translated: CASSLTGENTDTQYF. The J gene is TRBJ2-3, the V gene TRBV13; 8 nucleotides align to TRBD1. Losses at the gene ends were 3 bases for V and 2 bases for J; bases not matched to a gene: 4. The CDR3 consists of 15 residues. Germline V gene data show CDR1 as PRHDT and CDR2 as FYEKMQ (reference sequence).

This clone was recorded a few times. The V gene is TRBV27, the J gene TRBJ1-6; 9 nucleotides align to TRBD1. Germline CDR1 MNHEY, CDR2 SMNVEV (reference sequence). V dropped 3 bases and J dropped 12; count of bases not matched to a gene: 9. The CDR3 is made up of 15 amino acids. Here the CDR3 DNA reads TGTGCCAGCAGTTTCCGGACAGGGGTTTTCAAACCCCTCCACTTT. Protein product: CASSFRTGVFKPLHF.

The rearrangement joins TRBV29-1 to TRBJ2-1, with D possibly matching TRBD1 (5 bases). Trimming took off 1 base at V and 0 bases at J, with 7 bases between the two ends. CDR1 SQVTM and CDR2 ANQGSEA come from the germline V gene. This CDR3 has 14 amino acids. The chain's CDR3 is CSVEGRGSYNEQFF. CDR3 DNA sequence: TGCAGCGTTGAAGGAAGGGGCTCCTACAATGAGCAGTTCTTC.

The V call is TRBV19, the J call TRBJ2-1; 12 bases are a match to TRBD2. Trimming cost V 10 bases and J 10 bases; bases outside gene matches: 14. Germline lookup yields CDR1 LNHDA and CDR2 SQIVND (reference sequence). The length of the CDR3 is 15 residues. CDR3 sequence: CATSAWTSGVGEQFF. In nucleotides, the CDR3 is TGTGCCACGTCAGCCTGGACTAGCGGGGTGGGGGAGCAGTTCTTC. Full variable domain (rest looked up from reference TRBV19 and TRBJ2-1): DGGITQSPKYLFRKEGQNVTLSCEQNLNHDAMYWYRQDPGQGLRLIYYSQIVNDFQKGDIAEGYSVSREKKESFPLTVTSAQKNPTAFYLCATSAWTSGVGEQFFGPGTRLTVL.

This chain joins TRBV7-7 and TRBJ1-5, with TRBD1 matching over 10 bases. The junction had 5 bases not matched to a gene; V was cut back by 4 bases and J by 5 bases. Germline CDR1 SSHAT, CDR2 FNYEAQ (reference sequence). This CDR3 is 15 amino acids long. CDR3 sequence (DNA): TGTGCCAGCAGCTCCGGGACAGGGGACCATCAGCCCCAGCATTTT. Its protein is CASSSGTGDHQPQHF.

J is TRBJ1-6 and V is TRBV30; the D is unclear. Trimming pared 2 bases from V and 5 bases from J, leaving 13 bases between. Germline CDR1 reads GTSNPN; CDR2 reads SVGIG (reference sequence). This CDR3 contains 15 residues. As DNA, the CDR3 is TGTGCCTGGAGTAGTCGGTCGTCGGATAATTCACCCCTCCACTTT. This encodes CAWSSRSSDNSPLHF.

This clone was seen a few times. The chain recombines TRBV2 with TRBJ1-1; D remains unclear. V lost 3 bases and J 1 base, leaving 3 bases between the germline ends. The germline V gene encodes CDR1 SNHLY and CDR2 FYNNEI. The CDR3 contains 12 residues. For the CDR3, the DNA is TGTGCCAGCAGTGACCCGAACACTGAAGCTTTCTTT. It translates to CASSDPNTEAFF. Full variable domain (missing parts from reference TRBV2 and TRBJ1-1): EPEVTQTPSHQVTQMGQEVILRCVPISNHLYFYWYRQILGQKVEFLVSFYNNEISEKSEIFDDQFSVERPDGSNFTLKIRSTKLEDSAMYFCASSDPNTEAFFGQGTRLTVV.

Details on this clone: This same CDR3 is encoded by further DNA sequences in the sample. The CDR3 nucleotides read TGCGCCAGCAGCTTTTCGGGGACAGATACGCAGTATTTT. It yields the protein CASSFSGTDTQYF. V is TRBV5-1 and J is TRBJ2-3; perhaps TRBD2 as D (5 bases). CDR1 is SGHRS and CDR2 is YFSETQ in the germline V gene. Trimming removed 2 bases from V and 3 bases from J, with 7 bases in between. This CDR3 is 13 amino acids long.

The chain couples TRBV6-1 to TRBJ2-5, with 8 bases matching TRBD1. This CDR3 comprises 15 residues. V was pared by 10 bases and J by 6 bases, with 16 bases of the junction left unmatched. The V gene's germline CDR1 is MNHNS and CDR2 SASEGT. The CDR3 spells CATAQRDRPLQTQYF. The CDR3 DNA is TGTGCCACAGCTCAGAGGGACAGGCCTTTGCAGACCCAGTACTTC.

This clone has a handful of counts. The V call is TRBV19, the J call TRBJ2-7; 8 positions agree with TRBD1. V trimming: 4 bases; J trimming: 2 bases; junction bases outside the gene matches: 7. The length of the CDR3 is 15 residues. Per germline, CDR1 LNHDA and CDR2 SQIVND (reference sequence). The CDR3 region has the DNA TGTGCCAGTAGTACCCAAACAGGGGGACCCTACGAGCAGTACTTC. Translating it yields CASSTQTGGPYEQYF.

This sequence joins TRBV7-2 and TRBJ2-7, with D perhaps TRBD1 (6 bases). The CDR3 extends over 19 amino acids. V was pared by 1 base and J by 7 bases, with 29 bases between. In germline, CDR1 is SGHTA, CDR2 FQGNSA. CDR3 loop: CASSLVSSVGRGQRREQYF. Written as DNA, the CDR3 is TGTGCCAGCAGCTTAGTAAGTTCGGTGGGCAGGGGCCAACGACGGGAGCAGTACTTC.

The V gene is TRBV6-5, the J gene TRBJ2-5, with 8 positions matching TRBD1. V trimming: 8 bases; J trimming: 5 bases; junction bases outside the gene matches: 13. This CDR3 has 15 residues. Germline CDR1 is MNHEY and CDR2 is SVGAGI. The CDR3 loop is CASRPYPGGKETQYF. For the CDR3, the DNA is TGTGCCAGCCGACCCTACCCAGGGGGCAAGGAGACCCAGTACTTC.

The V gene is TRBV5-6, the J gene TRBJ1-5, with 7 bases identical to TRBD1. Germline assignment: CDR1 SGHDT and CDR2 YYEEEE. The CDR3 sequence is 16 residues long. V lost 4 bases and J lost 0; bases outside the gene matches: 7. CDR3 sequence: CASSLRGTDSNQPQHF. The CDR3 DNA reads TGTGCCAGCAGCCTCAGGGGGACCGATAGCAATCAGCCCCAGCATTTT.

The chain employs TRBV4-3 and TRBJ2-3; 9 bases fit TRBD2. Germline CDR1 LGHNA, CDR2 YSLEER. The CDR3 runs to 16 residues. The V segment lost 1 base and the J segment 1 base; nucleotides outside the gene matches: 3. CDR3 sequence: CASSQGLADRTDTQYF. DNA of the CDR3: TGCGCCAGCAGCCAAGGACTAGCGGACCGCACAGATACGCAGTATTTT.

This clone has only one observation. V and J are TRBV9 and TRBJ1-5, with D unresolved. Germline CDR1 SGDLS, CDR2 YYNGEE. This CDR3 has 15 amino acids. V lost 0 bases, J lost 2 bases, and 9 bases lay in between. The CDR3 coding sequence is TGTGCCAGCAGCGTAGACAGTATCGGCAATCAGCCCCAGCATTTT. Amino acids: CASSVDSIGNQPQHF.

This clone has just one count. As DNA, the CDR3 is TGTGCCAGCTCACCATCCGGGACAGGGAAGTACGAGCAGTACTTC. Protein product: CASSPSGTGKYEQYF. J is TRBJ2-7 and V is TRBV18, with 9 bases identical to TRBD1. With 2 bases clipped from V and 4 bases from J, the junction kept 6 bases outside the gene matches. Germline CDR1 and CDR2: KGHSH and LQKENI. This CDR3 has 15 residues.